Below are 26 T cell receptor beta chains sequenced from a single sample in a study of blood T cells in healthy people across ages (dated by TCRdb to the mid-2010s). Library generation was performed with 5' RACE. The sequencing machine was an Illumina HiSeq 2500. A second 7 to 11 cycle PCR used a sample-barcoded 5' primer and a J-beta primer mix. Clones were called with MiXCR by TCRdb after fastp trimmed the public reads at Q25, and only in-frame beta chains were retained. Entries that share a CDR3 protein sequence are merged under the most common genes and DNA. The sample table records hundreds of thousands of distinct CDR3 sequences; about 42% of these occur just once. Around 18% of the sample lies in the top ten. The sample comprised blood. These receptors originate from a man between 60 and 75 years old in good health.

This clonotype was detected only a few times. The chain combines TRBV20-1 with TRBJ2-1, with D maybe TRBD2 (5 bases). Germline CDR1 is DFQATT and CDR2 is SNEGSKA (reference sequence). The CDR3 runs to 15 residues. V lost 0 bases and J 5 bases, leaving 14 bases between the germline ends. The CDR3 reads CSARDVAGKNNEQFF. The CDR3 DNA sequence: TGCAGTGCTAGAGATGTGGCCGGGAAAAACAATGAGCAGTTCTTC.

This clonotype has a handful of counts. The chain is built from TRBV20-1 and TRBJ2-3; D gene ambiguous. CDR1 is DFQATT and CDR2 is SNEGSKA in the germline V gene (reference sequence). The CDR3 runs to 11 residues. V lost 6 bases, J lost 4 bases, and 8 bases lay in between. This CDR3 reads CSAPSADTQYF. CDR3 DNA sequence: TGCAGTGCCCCTTCCGCAGATACGCAGTATTTT.

This clonotype was seen a handful of times. This chain connects TRBV5-1 to TRBJ2-7; 12 nucleotides agree with TRBD2. This CDR3 comprises 20 residues. The V segment lost 1 base and the J segment 7 bases; nucleotides outside the gene matches: 21. Germline V gives CDR1 SGHRS, CDR2 YFSETQ. The CDR3 nucleotides read TGCGCCAGCAGCTTGTGGGGGACCCTAGCGGGGGGGCCTAGGGATAATGAGCAGTACTTC. Translating it yields CASSLWGTLAGGPRDNEQYF.

About this clonotype itself: At one end, the junction sequence differs from germline, possibly due to a read error. The chain employs TRBV19 and TRBJ2-6; 8 positions match TRBD1. The CDR3 runs to 18 residues. CDR1 LNHDA and CDR2 SQIVND come from the germline V gene (reference sequence). This chain's CDR3 is CTSSMSGGAWTGANVLTF. Here the CDR3 DNA reads TGTACCAGTAGTATGTCAGGGGGCGCCTGGACTGGGGCCAACGTCCTGACTTTC.

This sequence joins TRBV12-3 or TRBV12-4 and TRBJ1-1; D perhaps matches TRBD1 (5 bases). The CDR3 totals 14 residues. V lost 2 bases and J 3 bases, leaving 10 bases between the germline ends. The CDR3 loop is CASSLNGAYTEAFF. For the CDR3, the DNA is TGTGCCAGCAGTTTAAACGGGGCTTACACTGAAGCTTTCTTT.

A few counts support this clonotype. V gene TRBV5-1 combines with J gene TRBJ2-1; TRBD1 aligns across 12 bases. The trim removed 0 bases at V and 7 bases at J, leaving 5 bases unmatched. Germline lookup yields CDR1 SGHRS and CDR2 YFSETQ. The CDR3 has 16 residues. CDR3 in amino acids: CASSLAGTGGLNEQFF. CDR3 DNA: TGCGCCAGCAGCTTGGCCGGGACAGGGGGCTTGAATGAGCAGTTCTTC.

This clonotype was counted between two and nine times. V gene TRBV18 combines with J gene TRBJ1-2; no firm D call. The V gene's germline CDR1 is KGHSH and CDR2 LQKENI. CDR3 length: 12 amino acids. V was trimmed by 4 bases and J by 6 bases, leaving 9 bases between them. CDR3 DNA: TGTGCCAGCTCACAGGACCGGGATGGCTACACCTTC. Amino acids: CASSQDRDGYTF.

The V and J genes are TRBV14 and TRBJ2-1, with D perhaps TRBD1 or TRBD2 (5 bases each). CDR1 is SGHDN and CDR2 is FVKESK in the germline V gene. This CDR3 has 15 amino acids. V lost 4 bases and J lost 3, with 13 bases in between. The chain's CDR3 is CASSRVGRVYNEQFF. DNA for the CDR3: TGTGCCAGCAGCCGGGTGGGGCGGGTCTACAATGAGCAGTTCTTC.

The chain uses TRBV20-1 and TRBJ2-6; no clear D. Germline V lookup: CDR1 DFQATT, CDR2 SNEGSKA (reference sequence). Trimming took off 0 bases at V and 0 bases at J, with 9 bases between the two ends. The CDR3 has 16 residues. The CDR3 sequence is CSARDVQLSGANVLTF. CDR3 in DNA: TGCAGTGCTAGAGATGTGCAACTCTCTGGGGCCAACGTCCTGACTTTC.

The V gene is TRBV7-7, the J gene TRBJ2-1, with 7 bases identical to TRBD1. The J call may be in error: the DNA end matches TRBJ2-7 better. In germline, CDR1 is SSHAT, CDR2 FNYEAQ (reference sequence). This CDR3 contains 15 residues. CDR3: CASSLTWDSYNEQYF. The DNA for the CDR3 is TGTGCCAGCAGCTTAACGTGGGACAGCTACAATGAGCAGTACTTC.

The rearrangement uses TRBV27 and TRBJ1-5; D call uncertain. The CDR3 extends over 13 amino acids. The V end lost 6 bases, the J end lost 6 bases, and 12 bases lay between the germline ends. From germline, CDR1 is MNHEY and CDR2 SMNVEV (reference sequence). The CDR3 spells CASRPTRFQPQHF. In DNA, the CDR3 is TGTGCCAGCAGGCCTACAAGGTTTCAGCCCCAGCATTTT.

This clonotype was observed once. This rearrangement joins TRBV30 to TRBJ2-2; D remains unclear. V was cut by 3 bases and J by 4 bases, with 3 bases left in between. Germline CDR1 GTSNPN, CDR2 SVGIG (reference sequence). This CDR3 is 11 amino acids long. DNA of the CDR3: TGTGCCTGGAGGGTCACCGGGGAGCTGTTTTTT. Translated: CAWRVTGELFF.

This clonotype was detected a few times. The V gene is TRBV7-2, the J gene TRBJ2-5, with TRBD2 matching 10 bases. V lost 5 bases and J lost 4; bases outside the gene matches: 7. The CDR3 length is 15 residues. Germline CDR1 and CDR2: SGHTA and FQGNSA. The CDR3 here is CASSPLAGEGETQYF. CDR3 bases: TGTGCCAGCAGCCCGCTAGCGGGGGAAGGAGAGACCCAGTACTTC.

This clonotype was seen more than once but under ten times. This CDR3 is CSATRGSNNEQFF. In DNA form, the CDR3 reads TGCAGTGCTACGAGGGGGAGCAACAATGAGCAGTTCTTC. The chain links TRBV20-1 to TRBJ2-1; possible D gene TRBD1, 6 bases. V lost 4 bases and J lost 5, with 12 bases in between. The CDR3 covers 13 residues. The V gene's germline CDR1 is DFQATT and CDR2 SNEGSKA (reference sequence).

In this sample, this clonotype turned up a few times. This rearrangement joins TRBV20-1 to TRBJ2-4, with D tentatively TRBD2 (6 bases). Germline V gene sequence: CDR1 DFQATT, CDR2 SNEGSKA (reference sequence). The V gene lost 0 bases and the J gene lost 3 bases, with 12 bases spanning the gap. The CDR3 is made up of 15 amino acids. The CDR3 region has the DNA TGCAGTGCTAGAGAGTCCGGAGGGTTCAAAAACATTCAGTACTTC. Its translation is CSARESGGFKNIQYF.

Points on this clonotype: One junction end disagrees with the germline gene, perhaps due to a read error. This rearrangement joins TRBV7-9 to TRBJ1-4; a possible D gene is TRBD1 (5 bases). CDR3 size: 15 residues. The germline V gene encodes CDR1 SEHNR and CDR2 FQNEAQ (reference sequence). The CDR3 DNA reads TGTGCCAGCAGTGCCGGGACCCAACGCAATGAAAAGCTGTTTTTT. Its protein product is CASSAGTQRNEKLFF.

The V gene is TRBV6-5, the J gene TRBJ2-4; possibly TRBD2 for D (6 bases). The end of the DNA fits TRBJ2-7 better, so the J call may be wrong. This CDR3 comprises 15 residues. Germline V gives CDR1 MNHEY, CDR2 SVGAGI. CDR3 coding DNA: TGTGCCAGCAGACCCCGCGGGGTTTTGGTCTACGAGCAGTACTTC. This translates into CASRPRGVLVYEQYF.

This clonotype was seen only a few times. The V and J genes are TRBV4-3 and TRBJ2-5, with 10 bases fitting TRBD2. V shed 3 bases, J shed 1 base, and the junction held 2 bases outside the gene matches. The CDR3 is 15 residues long. In germline, CDR1 is LGHNA, CDR2 YSLEER. The CDR3 here is CASSQGLAIQETQYF. The CDR3 region has the DNA TGCGCCAGCAGCCAGGGACTAGCGATCCAAGAGACCCAGTACTTC.

This rearrangement joins TRBV5-4 to TRBJ1-1; 8 bases are a match to TRBD1. This CDR3 contains 14 residues. The junction had 3 bases not matched to a gene; V was cut back by 4 bases and J by 1 base. Looked up from germline, CDR1 is SGHNT and CDR2 is YYREEE (reference sequence). The CDR3 coding sequence is TGTGCCAGCAGCCAGACAGGGGCGAACACTGAAGCTTTCTTT. Translated, it gives CASSQTGANTEAFF. Together with reference TRBV5-4 and TRBJ1-1, the CDR3 gives the full variable domain: ETGVTQSPTHLIKTRGQQVTLRCSSQSGHNTVSWYQQALGQGPQFIFQYYREEENGRGNFPPRFSGLQFPNYSSELNVNALELDDSALYLCASSQTGANTEAFFGQGTRLTVV.

Worth noting for this clonotype: One base away lies a much larger clone, so this may be a sequencing read error. The gene calls are TRBV11-2 and TRBJ1-6; D remains unclear. The CDR3 is made up of 13 amino acids. Germline V gives CDR1 SGHAT, CDR2 FQNNGV. The V end lost 11 bases, the J end lost 9 bases, and 17 bases lay between the germline ends. The CDR3 protein is CACNAMASSPLHF. CDR3 in DNA: TGTGCCTGCAACGCGATGGCTAGTTCACCCCTCCACTTT.

This rearrangement joins TRBV29-1 to TRBJ2-3; D may be TRBD1 or TRBD2 (6 bases each). With 7 bases removed from V and 2 bases from J, the gap between germline ends came to 16 bases. The CDR3 length is 14 residues. Per the germline V gene, CDR1 is SQVTM and CDR2 is ANQGSEA. Written as DNA, the CDR3 is TGCAGCGCCCCGCTTGGGGGGCCCACAGATACGCAGTATTTT. Translated: CSAPLGGPTDTQYF.

J is TRBJ2-1 and V is TRBV6-1; 7 bases align to TRBD2. The V gene end was trimmed by 6 bases and the J gene end by 0 bases; junction bases not matched to a gene: 20. The germline CDR1 and CDR2 sequences are MNHNS and SASEGT. The CDR3 consists of 20 residues. CDR3 sequence: CASSRGLPQTSTSSYNEQFF. CDR3 sequence (DNA): TGTGCCAGCAGCCGGGGACTACCCCAGACCTCGACGAGCTCCTACAATGAGCAGTTCTTC.

The chain carries TRBV4-3 and TRBJ2-1, with 9 bases fitting TRBD2. J gave up 3 bases and V 1 base, and 4 bases lay outside the gene matches. The germline V gene encodes CDR1 LGHNA and CDR2 YSLEER. The CDR3 is made up of 16 amino acids. CDR3 bases: TGCGCCAGCAGCCAAGGTAGAGCGGGGGGCTACAATGAGCAGTTCTTC. This codes for CASSQGRAGGYNEQFF.

The gene calls are TRBV10-3 and TRBJ2-7; 8 nucleotides line up with TRBD1. The CDR3 runs to 15 residues. Germline V gives CDR1 ENHRY, CDR2 SYGVKD. The V segment lost 0 bases and the J segment 7 bases; nucleotides outside the gene matches: 8. The CDR3 is CAISESTGDYNEQYF. CDR3 nucleotides: TGTGCCATCAGTGAGTCGACAGGGGATTACAATGAGCAGTACTTC.

The CDR3 DNA follows: TGCAGTGCTAGAGATCCGACTAGCGGGGGGGAAAATAACGAGCAGTACTTC. Translated, it gives CSARDPTSGGENNEQYF. The gene calls are TRBV20-1 and TRBJ2-7; 14 nucleotides align to TRBD2. CDR3 length equals 17 residues. Germline assignment: CDR1 DFQATT and CDR2 SNEGSKA (reference sequence). With 0 bases clipped from V and 5 bases from J, the junction kept 9 bases outside the gene matches.

The V and J genes are TRBV27 and TRBJ2-3; 10 positions agree with TRBD2. V trimming: 5 bases; J trimming: 7 bases; junction bases outside the gene matches: 12. Germline CDR1 is MNHEY and CDR2 is SMNVEV (reference sequence). The CDR3 has 16 residues. CDR3 bases: TGTGCCAGCAGTGACGTGAGCGGGGGGGCTATGTATACGCAGTATTTT. Its protein product is CASSDVSGGAMYTQYF.